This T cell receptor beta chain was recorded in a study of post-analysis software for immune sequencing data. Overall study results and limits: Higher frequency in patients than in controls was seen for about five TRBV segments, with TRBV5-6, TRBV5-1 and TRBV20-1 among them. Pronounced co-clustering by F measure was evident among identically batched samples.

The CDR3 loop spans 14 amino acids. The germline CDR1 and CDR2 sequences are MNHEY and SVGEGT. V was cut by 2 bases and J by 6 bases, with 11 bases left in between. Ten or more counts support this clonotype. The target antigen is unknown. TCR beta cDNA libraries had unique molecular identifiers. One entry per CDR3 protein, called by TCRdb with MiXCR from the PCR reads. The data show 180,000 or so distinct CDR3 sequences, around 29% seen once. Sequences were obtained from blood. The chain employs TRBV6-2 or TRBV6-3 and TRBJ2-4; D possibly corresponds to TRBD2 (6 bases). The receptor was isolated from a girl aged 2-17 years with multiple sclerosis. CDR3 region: CASSYLREINIQYF. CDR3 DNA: TGTGCCAGCAGTTACCTCCGGGAGATAAACATTCAGTACTTC.